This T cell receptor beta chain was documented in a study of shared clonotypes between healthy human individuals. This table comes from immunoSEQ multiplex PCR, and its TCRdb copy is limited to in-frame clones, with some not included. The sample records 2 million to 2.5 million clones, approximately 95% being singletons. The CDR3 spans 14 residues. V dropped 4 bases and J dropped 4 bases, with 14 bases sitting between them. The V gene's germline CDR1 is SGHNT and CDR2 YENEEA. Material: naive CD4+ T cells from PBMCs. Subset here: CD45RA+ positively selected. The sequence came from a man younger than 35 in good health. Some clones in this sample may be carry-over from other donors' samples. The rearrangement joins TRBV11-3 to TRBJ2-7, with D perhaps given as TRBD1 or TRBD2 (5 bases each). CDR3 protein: CASSSWDRLYEQYF. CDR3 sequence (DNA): TGTGCCAGCAGCTCCTGGGACCGCCTTTACGAGCAGTACTTC. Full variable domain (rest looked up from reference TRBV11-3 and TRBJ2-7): EAGVVQSPRYKIIEKKQPVAFWCNPISGHNTLYWYLQNLGQGPELLIRYENEEAVDDSQLPKDRFSAERLKGVDSTLKIQPAELGDSAVYLCASSSWDRLYEQYFGPGTRLTVT.